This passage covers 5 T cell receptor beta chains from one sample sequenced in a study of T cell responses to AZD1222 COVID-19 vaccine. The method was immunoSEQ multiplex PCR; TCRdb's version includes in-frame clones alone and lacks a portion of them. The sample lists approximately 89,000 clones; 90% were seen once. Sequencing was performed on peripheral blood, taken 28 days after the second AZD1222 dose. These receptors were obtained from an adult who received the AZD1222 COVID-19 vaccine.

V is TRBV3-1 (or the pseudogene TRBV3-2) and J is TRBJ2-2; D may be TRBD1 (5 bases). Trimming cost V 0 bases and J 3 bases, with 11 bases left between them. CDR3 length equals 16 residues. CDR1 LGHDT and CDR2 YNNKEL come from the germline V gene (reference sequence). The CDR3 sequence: CASSQDSGKDTGELFF. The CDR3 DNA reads TGTGCCAGCAGCCAAGATTCAGGGAAGGACACCGGGGAGCTGTTTTTT.

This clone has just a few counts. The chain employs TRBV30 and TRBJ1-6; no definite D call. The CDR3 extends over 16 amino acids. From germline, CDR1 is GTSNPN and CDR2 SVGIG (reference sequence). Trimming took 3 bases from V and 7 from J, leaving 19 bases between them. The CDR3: CAWSADRVSPNSPLHF. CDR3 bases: TGTGCCTGGAGCGCCGACCGGGTATCTCCCAATTCACCCCTCCACTTT. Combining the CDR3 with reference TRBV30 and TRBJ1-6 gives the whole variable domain SQTIHQWPATLVQPVGSPLSLECTVEGTSNPNLYWYRQAAGRGLQLLFYSVGIGQISSEVPQNLSASRPQDRQFILSSKKLLLSDSGFYLCAWSADRVSPNSPLHFGNGTRLTVT.

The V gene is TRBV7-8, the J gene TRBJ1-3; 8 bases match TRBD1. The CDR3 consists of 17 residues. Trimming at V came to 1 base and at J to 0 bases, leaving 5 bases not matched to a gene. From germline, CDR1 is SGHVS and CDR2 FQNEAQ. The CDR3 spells CASSLGMGTGSGNTIYF. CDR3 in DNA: TGTGCCAGCAGCTTAGGTATGGGGACAGGCTCTGGAAACACCATATATTTT.

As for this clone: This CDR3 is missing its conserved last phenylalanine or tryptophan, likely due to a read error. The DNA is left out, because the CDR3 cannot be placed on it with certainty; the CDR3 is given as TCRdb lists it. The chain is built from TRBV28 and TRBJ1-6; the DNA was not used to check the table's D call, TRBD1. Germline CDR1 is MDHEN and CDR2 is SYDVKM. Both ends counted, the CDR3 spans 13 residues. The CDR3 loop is CASSLQPRGPFVA.

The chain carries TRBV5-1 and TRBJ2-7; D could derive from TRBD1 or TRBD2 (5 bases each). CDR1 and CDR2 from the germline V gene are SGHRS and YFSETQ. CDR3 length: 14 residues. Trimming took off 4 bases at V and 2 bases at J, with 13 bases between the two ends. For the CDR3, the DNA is TGCGCCAGCAGCCCGTCCGGGGACGCCTACGAGCAGTACTTC. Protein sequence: CASSPSGDAYEQYF.